This T cell receptor beta chain originates from a study of cytomegalovirus exposure and HLA in healthy donors. PCR was performed using 60 Vbeta and 13 Jbeta primers. Sequencing used immunoSEQ multiplex PCR; TCRdb keeps in-frame clones, though not all of them. The table records about 220,000 clones, around 76% of them present only once. In regard to this clone: Other DNA sequences in this specimen translate into the identical CDR3.

Germline CDR1 and CDR2: SNHLY and FYNNEI. The CDR3 loop spans 13 amino acids. Trimming stripped 4 bases from V and 1 base from J, with 7 bases between. The chain employs TRBV2 and TRBJ1-1, with D tentatively TRBD1 (5 bases). The sequencing input was PBMCs. The sequence came from a man aged 18 to 30 in good health and CMV-seronegative. CDR3 in DNA: TGTGCCAGCAGTGCGACAGAGAACACTGAAGCTTTCTTT. Translating it yields CASSATENTEAFF.